This TCR beta chain is from a study of shared clonotypes between healthy human individuals. Whole-study findings and limits: Only blood was sampled, and tissue TCR repertoires likely differ from blood ones. Larger estimated richness was generally recorded for naive subsets relative to memory subsets. Against clonotypes common to all four donors, non-shared ones had lower generation probabilities.

In germline, CDR1 is SGHNT, CDR2 YYREEE (reference sequence). The CDR3 has 12 residues. Trimming pared 2 bases from V and 9 bases from J, leaving 9 bases between. CD45RO-negative CD8 cells positively selected for CCR7 made up the naive population, which excluded terminally differentiated effector memory CD45RA+ cells. Sequencing used immunoSEQ multiplex PCR; TCRdb keeps in-frame clones, though not all of them. The sample lists hundreds of thousands of clones; about 92% were seen once. To note about this clone: Antigen unknown.

The receptor was isolated from a young man in good health. The sample consisted of naive CD8+ T cells sorted from blood. This chain connects TRBV5-4 to TRBJ2-1; D not certain. CDR3: CASSFGVGEQFF. The CDR3 DNA is TGTGCCAGCAGCTTTGGAGTTGGTGAGCAGTTCTTC.